This record covers a single T cell receptor beta chain. Its antigen specificity is not known. There are no base qualities to consult, and no much larger clone falls within one base. V and J are trimmed by 6 bases and 6 bases, and the gene matches miss 3 bases of the junction. CDR1 LNHDA and CDR2 SQIVND were looked up in the germline V gene (reference sequence). The CDR3 contains 13 residues, cysteine and phenylalanine counted. Only the CDR3 DNA stays, 39 bases, in frame from base 1. The immunoSEQ Assay, a bias-controlled multiplex PCR, was used to amplify TCRbeta CDR3 regions from genomic DNA. The authors' analysis ran thus. Nucleated cell counts per sample were estimated from amplification of reference gene primers within the assay. Sequence reads were collapsed and filtered to measure the absolute abundance of every unique TCRbeta CDR3 rearrangement. For each sample, productive Simpson clonality was calculated by taking the square root of Simpson's diversity index across productive rearrangements. TCRdb mirrors the immuneACCESS table, restricted to in-frame sequences. Some clones are absent from its copies; in checked studies, under half trace to an unresolved V gene, and the reason for the others is unknown. The DNA gave D and trimming, while V, J and clone size come from that table. The sample table holds hundreds of thousands of clones, of which about 88% were seen once. The top ten clones comprise 2% to 2.5% of the sample.

The data were obtained in a study of blood T cell repertoires in COVID-19 (dated by TCRdb to the early 2020s). Turning to the overall study: Samples from collaborators originated in the United States, Italy and Spain and spanned both the acute and convalescent phases of COVID-19. Samples came from the ongoing ImmuneRACE study (first 160 participants) plus 1,254 subjects from 6 global collaborators. Where HLA class I and class II types were available, the types were taken from metadata supplied by the sample provider, not from assay-based typing. The repertoires were released in a freely available public database meant as a resource for research on the immune response to SARS-CoV-2. Subjects who had been exposed to COVID-19, were actively infected with it, or had recovered from it provided the deeply sampled blood TCRbeta repertoires that made up the dataset. Sample metadata almost always included a de-identified subject ID, COVID-19 status, age in years and sex. The material from the prospective study consisted of cDNA or gDNA derived from T cells, B-cell-depleted T cells, or PBMCs.

What the work shows at the level of the full study, not this receptor alone: Clinical and demographic metadata were provided uncurated, with the amount varying by source and participant.

A second Seattle source provided samples from volunteer blood donors who had recovered from COVID-19. The collaborating institutions used their own protocols to collect whole blood in K2EDTA tubes. Collaborator samples were shipped for TCRbeta analysis as frozen whole blood, isolated PBMCs, or DNA extracted from either sample type. This chain is built from TRBV19 and TRBJ1-5, with 9 bases in between that match TRBD1. The source is a woman in her 40s who had recovered from COVID-19. The sample comprised peripheral blood. The CDR3 sequence is CASRGQGAQPQHF. The DNA sequence is as follows: TGTGCCAGTAGGGGACAGGGTGCTCAGCCCCAGCATTTT.